Listed below are T cell receptor beta chains from one sample, sequenced in a study of neoadjuvant anti-PD-1 for oral cavity cancer. Assay used: immunoSEQ multiplex PCR; TCRdb lists only in-frame clones, some missing. This repertoire shows 15,000 to 20,000 clones, roughly two thirds found once; its top ten account for roughly 2.6%. Here the sequenced sample was PBMCs, taken before nivolumab (anti-PD-1) treatment. These receptors came from a person aged 35-79 years with oral cavity squamous cell carcinoma. Each CDR3 is given without its conserved first and last residue. The D gene is left open where the match is weak. Clone size appears in some rows only: once, few, many, or a class for an expanded clone.

ASSMSGGHWTGELF	TRBV19	few	NA
ASQRSTEAF	TRBV28	NA	NA
ASRDSGQGAGDEQF	TRBV19	NA	TRBD1
ASSAGQTTEPQH	TRBV9	NA	NA
ASSSGRVGGNTIY	TRBV28	few	NA
ASSPGTSGYNEQF	TRBV4-2	NA	TRBD2
ASSYTARMNTGELF	TRBV6-5	few	NA
ASSGGFEQF	TRBV2	NA	NA
ASSSAGSGTGELF	TRBV11-3	NA	NA
ASSEYTVRGNTGELF	TRBV2	NA	NA
ASSPGTVGPGYT	TRBV18	NA	TRBD1
ASSLGQGEDKKLF	TRBV5-4	NA	TRBD1
ASSGPPSYEQY	TRBV10-1	NA	NA
ASSLSKYEQY	TRBV7-8	once	NA
ASSLDPGDEQF	TRBV7-8	once	NA
ASSLRGNYGYT	TRBV5-6	NA	NA
ASKEGLAGEVEQY	TRBV27	NA	TRBD2
ASSDDRYYTGNTIY	TRBV6-1	NA	NA
ASTWGPDTQY	TRBV2	NA	NA
ASSPLDLTGQPQH	TRBV28	few	NA
ASSLGDGLDYGYT	TRBV7-9	NA	NA
AWSQVASTDTQY	TRBV30	NA	NA
ASSLSVVPRYEQY	TRBV27	NA	NA
ASRMGGANYGYT	TRBV6-1	once	NA
ASRLEGYEQY	TRBV2	NA	NA
ASRGLAGGPGQY	TRBV2	NA	TRBD2
ASSLTLGQPMKGEQF	TRBV5-1	NA	NA
AWKGQPYEQY	TRBV30	NA	TRBD1
ASSEGGLWGYT	TRBV6-1	NA	NA
ASSLAETQY	TRBV25-1	once	NA
ASSFSRETDTGELF	TRBV5-1	NA	TRBD2
ASSLGEGTEAF	TRBV13	NA	NA
ASSLALVGEQY	TRBV5-6	NA	NA
AVGQGTYEQY	TRBV10-3	once	TRBD1
ASSQSGGTGGYEQY	TRBV4-2	few	TRBD1
AWSGSGYFNYGYT	TRBV30	few	NA
ASSSGQGYPGELF	TRBV5-1	NA	TRBD1
ASSFRTTRGNEQF	TRBV6-5	NA	NA
AISPPGTSHNEQF	TRBV10-3	NA	TRBD2
ATFEGKGQPQH	TRBV28	few	NA
ASSDLGSGGEKLF	TRBV2	few	NA
AISESGTPNQPQH	TRBV10-3	once	NA
ASSYRSAYEQY	TRBV6-5	NA	NA